Listed below are T cell receptor beta chains from one sample, sequenced in a study of OX40 agonist ivuxolimab in advanced cancers. The protocol was immunoSEQ multiplex PCR, while the TCRdb copy is restricted to in-frame clones and leaves out a portion. Among approximately 81,000 clones listed, roughly 86% were seen once. This specimen was CD4+ or CD8+ T cells sorted from blood, taken in a trial of the OX40 agonist ivuxolimab. The receptors come from an adult with an advanced solid tumor such as melanoma, head and neck, liver or kidney cancer. Each CDR3 is given with its conserved first and last residue. Fields, in order: V gene, J gene, D gene, clone size, CDR3 DNA, CDR3 protein. A D gene is named only where the DNA matches it firmly. Clone size, where shown, is once, few, many, or a class for clones that have expanded.

v_gene: TRBV19
j_gene: TRBJ1-5
d_gene: .
abundance: .
CDR3nt: TGTGCCAGTAGTACGAACGTGGCTAGAAATCAGCCCCAGCATTTT
CDR3aa: CASSTNVARNQPQHF

v_gene: TRBV30
j_gene: TRBJ1-1
d_gene: TRBD1
abundance: .
CDR3nt: TGTGCCTGGAGCGTAAGGGGGCTCAAGTACACTGAAGCTTTCTTT
CDR3aa: CAWSVRGLKYTEAFF

v_gene: TRBV5-1
j_gene: TRBJ1-3
d_gene: TRBD1
abundance: .
CDR3nt: TGCGCCAGCAGCCCGGGACAGGCTACTGGAAACACCATATATTTT
CDR3aa: CASSPGQATGNTIYF

v_gene: TRBV6-5
j_gene: TRBJ1-1
d_gene: TRBD1
abundance: .
CDR3nt: TGTGCCAGCAGTCCGGGGACAGGCGGTAACACTGAAGCTTTCTTT
CDR3aa: CASSPGTGGNTEAFF

v_gene: TRBV30
j_gene: TRBJ1-2
d_gene: .
abundance: few
CDR3nt: TGTGCCTGGAGTCCCCGCGACGGAGCTAACTATGGCTACACCTTC
CDR3aa: CAWSPRDGANYGYTF

v_gene: TRBV7-9
j_gene: TRBJ1-5
d_gene: .
abundance: once
CDR3nt: TGTGCCAGCAGCTTACGGGGGAAGGAGCCCCAGCATTTT
CDR3aa: CASSLRGKEPQHF

v_gene: TRBV11-2
j_gene: TRBJ1-2
d_gene: .
abundance: .
CDR3nt: TGTGCCAGCAGCTCGGCGGGGGCATCGGTCTATGGCTACACCTTC
CDR3aa: CASSSAGASVYGYTF

v_gene: TRBV14
j_gene: TRBJ1-1
d_gene: .
abundance: once
CDR3nt: TGTGCCAGCAGCCTGTATTCGAACACTGAAGCTTTCTTT
CDR3aa: CASSLYSNTEAFF

v_gene: TRBV27
j_gene: TRBJ2-7
d_gene: .
abundance: .
CDR3nt: TGTGCCAGCAGGACCGCGATCAAAGCCTACGAGCAGTACTTC
CDR3aa: CASRTAIKAYEQYF

v_gene: TRBV7-3
j_gene: TRBJ2-1
d_gene: .
abundance: .
CDR3nt: TGTGCCAGCAGCTTAACGGAAGGTAGAAATGAGCAGTTCTTC
CDR3aa: CASSLTEGRNEQFF

v_gene: TRBV5-1
j_gene: TRBJ2-1
d_gene: .
abundance: .
CDR3nt: TGCGCCAGCAGCTCGGCTTCCTACAATGAGCAGTTCTTC
CDR3aa: CASSSASYNEQFF

v_gene: TRBV7-3
j_gene: TRBJ2-3
d_gene: .
abundance: .
CDR3nt: TGTGCCAGCAGCCGGGGCCGGAGCACAGATACGCAGTATTTT
CDR3aa: CASSRGRSTDTQYF

v_gene: TRBV5-6
j_gene: TRBJ1-2
d_gene: .
abundance: .
CDR3nt: TGTGCCAGCAGGCTCTCGGGCCCGGCGGGCTATGGCTACACCTTC
CDR3aa: CASRLSGPAGYGYTF

v_gene: TRBV11-1
j_gene: TRBJ2-7
d_gene: .
abundance: .
CDR3nt: TGTGCCAGCAGCCCTCCGGGACTCTCCTACGAGCAGTACTTC
CDR3aa: CASSPPGLSYEQYF

v_gene: TRBV18
j_gene: TRBJ2-3
d_gene: .
abundance: .
CDR3nt: TGTGCCAGCTCACCTCCGGGTCTCCCCGGCGCAGATACGCAGTATTTT
CDR3aa: CASSPPGLPGADTQYF

v_gene: TRBV7-9
j_gene: TRBJ2-5
d_gene: .
abundance: once
CDR3nt: TGTGCCAGCAGCTCCCCCCCGGAGGGGGGCATGACCCAGTACTTC
CDR3aa: CASSSPPEGGMTQYF

v_gene: TRBV7-2
j_gene: TRBJ2-7
d_gene: .
abundance: .
CDR3nt: TGTGCCAGCAGTCCATGGCAGGCCTCCACCTACGAGCAGTACTTC
CDR3aa: CASSPWQASTYEQYF

v_gene: TRBV7-6
j_gene: TRBJ1-3
d_gene: TRBD1
abundance: .
CDR3nt: TGTGCCAGCAGCCTACAGGGGAGCAGTGGAAACACCATATATTTT
CDR3aa: CASSLQGSSGNTIYF

v_gene: TRBV4-2
j_gene: TRBJ2-5
d_gene: .
abundance: .
CDR3nt: TGTGCCAGCAGCCAAGCGTGGTACGGGGAGAGGCAAGAGACCCAGTACTTC
CDR3aa: CASSQAWYGERQETQYF

v_gene: TRBV4-2
j_gene: TRBJ1-2
d_gene: .
abundance: .
CDR3nt: TGTGCCAGCAGCCAAGAGGCCCAGCCCTCTCTAGGCCACACCTTC
CDR3aa: CASSQEAQPSLGHTF

v_gene: TRBV25-1
j_gene: TRBJ1-1
d_gene: .
abundance: .
CDR3nt: TGTGCCAGCAGTGAACGCTGGGGGGATTCCTCTGAAGCTTTCTTT
CDR3aa: CASSERWGDSSEAFF

v_gene: TRBV9
j_gene: TRBJ1-1
d_gene: .
abundance: .
CDR3nt: TGTGCCAGCAGCGTAGGTTCTGGGAGCACTGAAGCTTTCTTT
CDR3aa: CASSVGSGSTEAFF